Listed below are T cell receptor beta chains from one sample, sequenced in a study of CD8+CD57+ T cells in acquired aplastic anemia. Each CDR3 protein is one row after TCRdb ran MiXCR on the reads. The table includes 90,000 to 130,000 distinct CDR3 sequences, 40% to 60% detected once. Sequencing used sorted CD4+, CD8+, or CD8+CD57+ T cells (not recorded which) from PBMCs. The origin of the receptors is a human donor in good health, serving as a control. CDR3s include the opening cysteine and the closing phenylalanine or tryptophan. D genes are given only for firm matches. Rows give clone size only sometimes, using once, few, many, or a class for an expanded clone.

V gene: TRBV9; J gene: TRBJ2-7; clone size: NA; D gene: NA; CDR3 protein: CPSSVTPGLYEQYF; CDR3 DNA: TGTCCCAGCAGCGTGACCCCGGGGCTCTACGAGCAGTACTTC
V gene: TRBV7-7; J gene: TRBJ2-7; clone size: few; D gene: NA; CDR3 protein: CASSLHGGSEQYF; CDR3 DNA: TGTGCCAGCAGCTTACATGGGGGGTCCGAGCAGTACTTC
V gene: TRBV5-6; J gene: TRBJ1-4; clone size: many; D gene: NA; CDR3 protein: CASSFAGNEKLFF; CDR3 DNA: TGTGCCAGCAGCTTTGCAGGGAATGAAAAACTGTTTTTT
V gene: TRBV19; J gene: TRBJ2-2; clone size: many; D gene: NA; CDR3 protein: CASSIPGGPYTGELFF; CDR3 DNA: TGTGCCAGTAGTATCCCCGGGGGACCGTACACCGGGGAGCTGTTTTTT
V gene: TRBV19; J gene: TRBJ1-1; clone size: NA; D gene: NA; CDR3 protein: CASSRRGGGHAFF; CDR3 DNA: TGTGCCAGTAGTAGGCGAGGTGGAGGGCACGCTTTCTTT
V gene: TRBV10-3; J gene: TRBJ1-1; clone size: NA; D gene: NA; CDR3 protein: CAISGKGEMNTEAFF; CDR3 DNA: TGTGCCATCAGTGGAAAAGGGGAAATGAACACTGAAGCTTTCTTT
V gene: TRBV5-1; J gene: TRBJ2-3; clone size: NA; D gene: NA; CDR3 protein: CASSLAGDTQYF; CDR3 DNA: TGCGCCAGCAGCTTGGCAGGGGATACGCAGTATTTT
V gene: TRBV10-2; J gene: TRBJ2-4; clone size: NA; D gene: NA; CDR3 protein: CASSTRERGGNIQYF; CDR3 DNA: TGCGCCAGCAGCACACGAGAGAGAGGGGGAAACATTCAGTACTTC
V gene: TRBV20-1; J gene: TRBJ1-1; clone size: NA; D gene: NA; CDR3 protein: CSAAGGDTEAFF; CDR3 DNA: TGCAGTGCAGCGGGGGGAGACACTGAAGCTTTCTTT
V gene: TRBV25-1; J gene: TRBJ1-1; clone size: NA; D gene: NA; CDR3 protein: CASNRNTEAFF; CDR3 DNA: TGTGCCAGCAACAGGAACACTGAAGCTTTCTTT
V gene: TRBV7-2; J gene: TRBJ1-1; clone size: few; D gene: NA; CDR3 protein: CASSAAGLGVNTEAFF; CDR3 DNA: TGTGCCAGCAGCGCAGCGGGCCTCGGGGTGAACACTGAAGCTTTCTTT
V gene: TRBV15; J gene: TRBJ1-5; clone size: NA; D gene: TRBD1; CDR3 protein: CATSRTGGTGQPQHF; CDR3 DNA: TGTGCCACCAGCAGGACAGGGGGAACGGGCCAGCCCCAGCATTTT
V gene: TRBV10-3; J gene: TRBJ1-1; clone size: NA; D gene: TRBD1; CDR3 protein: CAISESLSGRGQGANTEAFF; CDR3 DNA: TGTGCCATCAGTGAGTCGTTGTCTGGCCGGGGACAGGGGGCGAACACTGAAGCTTTCTTT
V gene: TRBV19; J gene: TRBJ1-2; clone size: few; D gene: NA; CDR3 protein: CATTRRQSDYGYTF; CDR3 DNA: TGTGCCACAACACGGAGGCAGAGTGACTATGGCTACACCTTC
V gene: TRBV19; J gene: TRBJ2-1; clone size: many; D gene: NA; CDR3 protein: CATTPGREQFF; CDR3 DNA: TGTGCCACCACTCCGGGACGTGAGCAGTTCTTC
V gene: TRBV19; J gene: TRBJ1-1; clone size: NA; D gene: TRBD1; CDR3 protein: CASSGQTGEFEAFF; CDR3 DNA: TGTGCCAGTAGTGGGCAGACAGGGGAGTTTGAAGCTTTCTTT
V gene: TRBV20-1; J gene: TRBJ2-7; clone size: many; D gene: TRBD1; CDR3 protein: CSAPRQGSYEQYF; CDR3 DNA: TGCAGTGCCCCCCGACAGGGAAGCTACGAGCAGTACTTC
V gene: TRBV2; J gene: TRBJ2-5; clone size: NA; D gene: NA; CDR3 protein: CASSDPGRQETQYF; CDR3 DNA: TGTGCCAGCAGTGACCCGGGACGACAAGAGACCCAGTACTTC
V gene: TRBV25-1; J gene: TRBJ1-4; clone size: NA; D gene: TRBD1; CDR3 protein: CASSEWGQGNEKLFF; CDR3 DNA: TGTGCCAGCAGTGAATGGGGACAGGGTAATGAAAAACTGTTTTTT
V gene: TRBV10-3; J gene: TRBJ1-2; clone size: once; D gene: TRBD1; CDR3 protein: CAISATGDGYTF; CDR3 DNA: TGTGCCATCAGCGCCACAGGGGATGGCTACACCTTC
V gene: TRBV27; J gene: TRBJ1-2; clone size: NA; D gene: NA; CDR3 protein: CASSLSRVHYGCTF; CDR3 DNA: TGTGCCAGCAGTTTATCTAGGGTCCACTATGGCTGCACCTTC
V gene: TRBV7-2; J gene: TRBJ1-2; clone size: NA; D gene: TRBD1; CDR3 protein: CASSLKGGQGGYTF; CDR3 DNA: TGTGCCAGCAGCCTAAAAGGGGGACAGGGTGGCTACACCTTC
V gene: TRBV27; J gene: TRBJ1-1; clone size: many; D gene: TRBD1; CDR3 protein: CASSPGQWNTEAFF; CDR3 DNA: TGTGCCAGCAGTCCGGGACAGTGGAACACTGAAGCTTTCTTT
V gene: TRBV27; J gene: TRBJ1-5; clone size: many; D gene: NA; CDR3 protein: CASSYGFNQPQHF; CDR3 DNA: TGTGCCAGCAGTTACGGTTTCAATCAGCCCCAGCATTTT
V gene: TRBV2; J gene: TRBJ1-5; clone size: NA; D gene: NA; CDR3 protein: CASSEGQGHQPQHF; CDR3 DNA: TGTGCCAGCAGTGAGGGGCAGGGTCATCAGCCCCAGCATTTT
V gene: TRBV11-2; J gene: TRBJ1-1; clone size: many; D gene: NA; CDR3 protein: CASSSGYGNAEAFF; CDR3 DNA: TGTGCCAGCAGCTCCGGATACGGGAACGCTGAAGCTTTCTTT
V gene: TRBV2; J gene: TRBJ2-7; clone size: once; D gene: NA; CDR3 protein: CASRTAYEQYF; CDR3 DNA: TGTGCCAGCAGGACAGCCTACGAGCAGTACTTC
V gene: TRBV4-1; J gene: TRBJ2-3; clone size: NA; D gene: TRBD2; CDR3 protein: CASSQEGGGAVDTQYF; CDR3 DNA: TGCGCCAGCAGCCAAGAAGGCGGGGGGGCCGTAGATACGCAGTATTTT
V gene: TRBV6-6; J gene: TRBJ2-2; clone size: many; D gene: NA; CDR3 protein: CASSYSVLTGELFF; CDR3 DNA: TGTGCCAGCAGTTACTCGGTTCTCACCGGGGAGCTGTTTTTT
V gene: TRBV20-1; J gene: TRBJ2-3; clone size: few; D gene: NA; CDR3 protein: CSASSSVTDTQYF; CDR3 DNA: TGCAGTGCTAGTTCCAGCGTTACAGATACGCAGTATTTT
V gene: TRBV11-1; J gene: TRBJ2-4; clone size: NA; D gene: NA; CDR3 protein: CASSYGLSIAKNIQYF; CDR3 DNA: TGTGCCAGCAGTTACGGTTTAAGTATAGCCAAAAACATTCAGTACTTC
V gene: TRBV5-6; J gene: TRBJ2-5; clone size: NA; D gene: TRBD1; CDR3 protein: CASSPTGTGGETQYF; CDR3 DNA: TGTGCCAGCAGCCCGACCGGGACAGGGGGAGAGACCCAGTACTTC
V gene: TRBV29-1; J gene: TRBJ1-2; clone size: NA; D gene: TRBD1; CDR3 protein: CSARQEGAVGYTF; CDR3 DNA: TGCAGCGCCAGACAGGAGGGGGCTGTTGGCTACACCTTC
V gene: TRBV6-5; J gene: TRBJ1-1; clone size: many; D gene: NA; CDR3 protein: CASSYGSHDGTEAFF; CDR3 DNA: TGTGCCAGCAGTTACGGGTCTCACGACGGGACTGAAGCTTTCTTT
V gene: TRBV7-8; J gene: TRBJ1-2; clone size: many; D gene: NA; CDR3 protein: CASSLSETGRGSYTF; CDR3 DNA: TGTGCCAGCAGCTTATCCGAGACAGGTAGAGGGAGCTACACCTTC
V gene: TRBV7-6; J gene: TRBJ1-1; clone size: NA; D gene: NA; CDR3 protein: CASSLELNTEAFF; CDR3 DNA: TGTGCCAGCAGCTTAGAACTGAACACTGAAGCTTTCTTT
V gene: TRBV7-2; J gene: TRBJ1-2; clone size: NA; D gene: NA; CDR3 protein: CASSQAGGGYTF; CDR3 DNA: TGTGCCAGCAGCCAGGCGGGGGGTGGCTACACCTTC
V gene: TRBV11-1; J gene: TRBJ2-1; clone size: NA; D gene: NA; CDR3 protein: CASSLEDWGEQFF; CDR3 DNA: TGTGCCAGCAGCTTAGAGGACTGGGGTGAGCAGTTCTTC
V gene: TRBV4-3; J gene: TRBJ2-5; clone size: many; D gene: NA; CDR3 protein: CASSQAHAATPGTQYF; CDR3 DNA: TGCGCCAGCAGCCAAGCCCACGCGGCTACCCCAGGGACCCAGTACTTC
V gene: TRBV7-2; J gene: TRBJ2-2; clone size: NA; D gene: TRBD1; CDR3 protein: CASSPGTGRTGELFF; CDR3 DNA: TGTGCCAGCAGCCCAGGGACAGGGAGGACCGGGGAGCTGTTTTTT
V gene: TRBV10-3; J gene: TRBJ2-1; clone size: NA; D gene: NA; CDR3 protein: CANQGAGDEQFF; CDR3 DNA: TGTGCCAACCAGGGAGCAGGGGATGAGCAGTTCTTC
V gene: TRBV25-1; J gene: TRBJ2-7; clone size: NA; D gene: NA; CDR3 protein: CASSGGASYEQYF; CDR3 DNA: TGTGCCAGCAGTGGGGGGGCCTCCTACGAGCAGTACTTC
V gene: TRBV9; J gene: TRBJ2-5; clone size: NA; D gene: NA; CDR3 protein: CASSVALSGTQETQYF; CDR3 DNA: TGTGCCAGCAGCGTGGCCCTCTCCGGGACACAAGAGACCCAGTACTTC
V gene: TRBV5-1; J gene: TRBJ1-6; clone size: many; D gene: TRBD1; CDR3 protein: CASSLGQGASPLHF; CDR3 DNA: TGCGCCAGCAGCTTGGGACAGGGAGCTTCACCCCTCCACTTT
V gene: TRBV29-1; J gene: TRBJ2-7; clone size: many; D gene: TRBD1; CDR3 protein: CSVRQGAHEQYF; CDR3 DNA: TGCAGCGTCCGACAGGGGGCCCACGAGCAGTACTTC
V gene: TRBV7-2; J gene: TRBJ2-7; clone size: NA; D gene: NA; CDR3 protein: CASSGGFSYEQYF; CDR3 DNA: TGTGCCAGCAGCGGGGGGTTCTCCTACGAGCAGTACTTC
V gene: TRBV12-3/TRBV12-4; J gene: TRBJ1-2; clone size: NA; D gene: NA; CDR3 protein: CASSPTKLTGNGRLQFHTF; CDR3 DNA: TGTGCCAGCAGTCCAACAAAGCTAACAGGAAACGGAAGGTTGCAGTTCCACACCTTC
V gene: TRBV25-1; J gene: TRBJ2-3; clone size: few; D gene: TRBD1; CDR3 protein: CASSPGGTGGTDTQYF; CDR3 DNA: TGTGCCAGCAGCCCCGGCGGGACAGGGGGCACAGATACGCAGTATTTT
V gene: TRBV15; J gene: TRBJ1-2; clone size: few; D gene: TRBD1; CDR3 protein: CATSSGTVSNYGYTF; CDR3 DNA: TGTGCCACCAGCTCCGGGACAGTATCTAACTATGGCTACACCTTC
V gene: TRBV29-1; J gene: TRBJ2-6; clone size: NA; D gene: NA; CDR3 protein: CSVEQFSGANVLTF; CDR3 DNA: TGCAGCGTCGAACAGTTCTCTGGGGCCAACGTCCTGACTTTC
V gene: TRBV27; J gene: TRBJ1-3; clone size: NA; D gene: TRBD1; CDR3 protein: CASSYLQGAYGNTIYF; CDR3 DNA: TGTGCCAGCAGTTACCTTCAGGGGGCATATGGAAACACCATATATTTT
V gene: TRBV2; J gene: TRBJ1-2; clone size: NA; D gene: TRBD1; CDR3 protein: CAIQQGAHGYTF; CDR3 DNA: TGTGCCATCCAACAGGGGGCCCATGGCTACACCTTC
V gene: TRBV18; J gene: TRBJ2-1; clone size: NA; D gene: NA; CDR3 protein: CVSSPTGEPWEFF; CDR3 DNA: TGTGTCAGCTCGCCGACAGGAGAGCCGTGGGAGTTCTTC
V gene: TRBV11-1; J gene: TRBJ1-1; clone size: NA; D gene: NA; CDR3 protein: CASSLVVPMNTEAFF; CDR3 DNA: TGTGCCAGCAGCTTAGTGGTCCCGATGAACACTGAAGCTTTCTTT
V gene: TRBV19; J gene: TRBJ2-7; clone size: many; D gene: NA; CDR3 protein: CASGTGLAEQYF; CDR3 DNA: TGTGCCAGTGGTACAGGTTTGGCCGAGCAGTACTTC
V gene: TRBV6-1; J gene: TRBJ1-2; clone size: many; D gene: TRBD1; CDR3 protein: CASRPGGQGDYGYTF; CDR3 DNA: TGTGCCAGCAGGCCCGGAGGACAGGGTGACTATGGCTACACCTTC
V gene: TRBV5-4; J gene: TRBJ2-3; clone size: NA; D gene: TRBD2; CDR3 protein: CASSLGLAGGQGTDTQYF; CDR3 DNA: TGTGCCAGCAGCTTGGGACTAGCGGGGGGGCAGGGCACAGATACGCAGTATTTT
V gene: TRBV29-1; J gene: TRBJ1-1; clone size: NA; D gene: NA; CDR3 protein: CSVGGLGHTEAFF; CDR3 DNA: TGCAGCGTTGGGGGGTTAGGTCACACTGAAGCTTTCTTT
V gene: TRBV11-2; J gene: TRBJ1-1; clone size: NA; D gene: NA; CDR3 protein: CASSLEVGSEAFF; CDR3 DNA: TGTGCCAGCAGCTTGGAGGTTGGCTCTGAAGCTTTCTTT
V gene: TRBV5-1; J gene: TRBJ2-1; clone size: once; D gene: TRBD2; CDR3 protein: CASTPPLSLLAGGLQFF; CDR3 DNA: TGCGCCAGCACGCCACCATTATCGTTGTTAGCGGGGGGACTACAGTTCTTC